This entry features one T cell receptor (beta chain) sequence. Between the trimmed V and J ends, which lost 5 bases and 2 bases, there was a span of 10 bases. The CDR3 covers 14 residues. The germline V gene encodes CDR1 MGHRA and CDR2 YSYEKL. The source of the sample is a study of blood T cell repertoires in COVID-19. On the study more broadly: Material from acute and convalescent COVID-19 was sourced from the United States, Italy and Spain. Sample material is recorded as cDNA or gDNA derived from T cells, B-cell-depleted T cells, or PBMCs.

In the authors' methods: Reference gene primers were amplified, and this amplification served to estimate nucleated cell counts. Clones were sequenced by immunoSEQ multiplex PCR, and TCRdb holds only the in-frame ones, with some missing. D and trimming come from the DNA, and the V and J calls and clone size come from that table. This sample carries 200,000 to 300,000 clones, roughly 84% of them seen once, and the ten largest clones take around 2%. The receptor was derived from a man aged 35 to 55 who had recovered from COVID-19. Sequences were obtained from peripheral blood. V gene TRBV4-1 combines with J gene TRBJ1-5; no clear D gene. The CDR3 is CASSLGRGNQPQHF. The CDR3 nucleotides are TGCGCCAGCAGCTTGGGGAGGGGCAATCAGCCCCAGCATTTT.